Below, 30 T cell receptor beta chains from the same sample are listed, as sequenced in a study of T cell responses to AZD1222 COVID-19 vaccine. TCRdb's copy holds only in-frame clones and misses some; the assay was immunoSEQ multiplex PCR. The table lists 55,000 to 65,000 clones, 60% to 85% of them singletons, with approximately 3.5% in the top ten. Specimen: peripheral blood, collected 28 days after the second AZD1222 dose. Receptors were obtained from an adult who received the AZD1222 COVID-19 vaccine.

This rearrangement joins TRBV7-9 to TRBJ2-7, with TRBD1 matching 10 bases. Germline V CDR1 and CDR2: SEHNR, FQNEAQ (reference sequence). V was pared by 3 bases and J by 5 bases, with 10 bases of the junction left unmatched. The CDR3 spans 16 residues. CDR3 DNA sequence: TGTGCCAGCAGCTTGGTGCCGGGACAGGGGCAACACGAGCAGTACTTC. This codes for CASSLVPGQGQHEQYF.

About this clone: This CDR3 is also generated by other DNA sequences in the sample. CDR3 sequence reads: CASSVGTGGNSGNTIYF. In DNA form, the CDR3 reads TGTGCCAGCAGCGTGGGTACAGGGGGTAATTCTGGAAACACCATATATTTT. V is TRBV9 and J is TRBJ1-3, with 8 bases matching TRBD1. Trimming at V came to 2 bases and at J to 1 base, leaving 8 bases not matched to a gene. CDR1 is SGDLS and CDR2 is YYNGEE in the germline V gene. The CDR3 extends over 17 amino acids. The full variable domain, with the rest looked up from reference TRBV9 and TRBJ1-3, is DSGVTQTPKHLITATGQRVTLRCSPRSGDLSVYWYQQSLDQGLQFLIQYYNGEERAKGNILERFSAQQFPDLHSELNLSSLELGDSALYFCASSVGTGGNSGNTIYFGEGSWLTVV.

In this sample, this clone turned up a few times. The CDR3 reads CASSLELGGRDGSGYTF. Here the CDR3 DNA reads TGTGCCAGCAGCTTAGAATTGGGGGGACGGGACGGCAGCGGCTACACCTTC. The chain joins TRBV7-9 to TRBJ1-2; tentative D call: TRBD1 (5 bases). The length of the CDR3 is 17 residues. The V and J ends lost 1 base and 8 bases respectively, with 23 bases between them. Germline V gene data show CDR1 as SEHNR and CDR2 as FQNEAQ (reference sequence).

The V and J genes are TRBV6-6 and TRBJ2-1; TRBD1 aligns across 9 bases. Germline V gene data show CDR1 as MNHNY and CDR2 as SVGAGI (reference sequence). There are 12 residues in the CDR3. V dropped 6 bases and J dropped 15; count of bases not matched to a gene: 9. In DNA form, the CDR3 reads TGTGCCAGCAGCGATTGGACAGGGGTTCGGTTCTTC. This gives the protein CASSDWTGVRFF.

The chain couples TRBV7-8 to TRBJ2-2; 7 nucleotides line up with TRBD1. This CDR3 has 15 amino acids. The trim removed 4 bases at V and 0 bases at J, leaving 2 bases unmatched. Germline CDR1 SGHVS, CDR2 FQNEAQ. CDR3 in DNA: TGTGCCAGCAGCTCGGGACAGTCGAACACCGGGGAGCTGTTTTTT. Translation: CASSSGQSNTGELFF.

The chain couples TRBV28 to TRBJ2-6; 9 nucleotides agree with TRBD1. The CDR3 length is 17 residues. Germline trimming cut 10 bases from V and 1 base from J; bases unmatched to any gene: 11. Germline CDR1 is MDHEN and CDR2 is SYDVKM. The CDR3 sequence: CAITQGASTSGANVLTF. DNA of the CDR3: TGTGCCATTACACAGGGGGCTTCTACGTCTGGGGCCAACGTCCTGACTTTC.

The CDR3 region has the DNA TGTGCCAGCAGCTCCCGGATCGGGGCTGGAGAGACCCAGTACTTC. It specifies CASSSRIGAGETQYF. The rearrangement joins TRBV11-3 to TRBJ2-5, with D perhaps matching TRBD1 or TRBD2 (5 bases each). CDR1 and CDR2 (germline): SGHNT, YENEEA. Trimming left V 4 bases short and J 4 bases short, with 16 bases between. The CDR3 contains 15 residues.

The gene calls are TRBV5-1 and TRBJ2-2, with a possible D match to TRBD2 (5 bases). This CDR3 spans 15 amino acids. V was trimmed by 2 bases and J by 6 bases, leaving 14 bases between them. Per the germline V gene, CDR1 is SGHRS and CDR2 is YFSETQ. This CDR3 reads CASSLLSGVPGELFF. As DNA, the CDR3 is TGCGCCAGCAGCTTATTGAGCGGAGTCCCCGGGGAGCTGTTTTTT.

This sequence joins TRBV2 and TRBJ1-1; TRBD1 matches at 7 bases. With 11 bases clipped from V and 1 base from J, the junction kept 10 bases outside the gene matches. The CDR3 is 14 residues long. Germline V lookup: CDR1 SNHLY, CDR2 FYNNEI. The CDR3, as DNA: TGTGCCTGCGCGGTGGAGGGGGCGAACACTGAAGCTTTCTTT. The encoded protein is CACAVEGANTEAFF. The full variable domain, with the rest looked up from reference TRBV2 and TRBJ1-1, is EPEVTQTPSHQVTQMGQEVILRCVPISNHLYFYWYRQILGQKVEFLVSFYNNEISEKSEIFDDQFSVERPDGSNFTLKIRSTKLEDSAMYFCACAVEGANTEAFFGQGTRLTVV.

This clone was found a few times. V and J are TRBV11-2 and TRBJ2-7; perhaps TRBD2 as D (6 bases). CDR1 SGHAT and CDR2 FQNNGV come from the germline V gene. V lost 4 bases, J lost 2 bases, and 12 bases lay in between. The length of the CDR3 is 14 residues. The CDR3 reads CASSSTTRAYEQYF. The CDR3 DNA reads TGTGCCAGCAGCTCCACGACTAGGGCCTACGAGCAGTACTTC.

On this clone itself: This CDR3 is also generated by other DNA sequences in the sample. V gene TRBV3-1 (or the pseudogene TRBV3-2) combines with J gene TRBJ2-7, with unresolved D. The CDR3 is 12 residues long. Germline V lookup: CDR1 LGHDT, CDR2 YNNKEL (reference sequence). V was clipped by 0 bases and J by 4 bases, with 4 bases between them. CDR3 amino acids: CASSQDTYEQYF. CDR3 bases: TGTGCCAGCAGCCAAGATACTTACGAGCAGTACTTC.

This clone was recorded a few times. The CDR3 loop reads CAISEQFGANVLTF. As DNA, the CDR3 is TGTGCCATCAGTGAGCAGTTTGGGGCCAACGTCCTGACTTTC. J is TRBJ2-6 and V is TRBV10-3, with D uncertain. Germline lookup yields CDR1 ENHRY and CDR2 SYGVKD. This CDR3 has 14 amino acids. V was cut by 2 bases and J by 3 bases, with 5 bases left in between.

This CDR3 is CASSQAGTGSYEQYF. Written as DNA, the CDR3 is TGTGCCAGCAGCCAAGCGGGGACTGGTTCCTACGAGCAGTACTTC. The chain is built from TRBV3-1 (or the pseudogene TRBV3-2) and TRBJ2-7; possibly TRBD2 for D (6 bases). The CDR3 covers 15 residues. Germline CDR1 is LGHDT and CDR2 is YNNKEL (reference sequence). Trimming removed 1 base at V and 1 base at J, with 11 bases between.

This clone was observed a handful of times. CDR3 sequence (DNA): TGTGCCAGCAGTTCTCAGGCGACAGGGAAAACTTTCTTT. It yields the protein CASSSQATGKTFF. J is TRBJ1-1 and V is TRBV27; 7 positions agree with TRBD1. Germline V gene data show CDR1 as MNHEY and CDR2 as SMNVEV (reference sequence). With V trimmed by 4 bases and J by 12 bases, 11 bases remained unmatched. CDR3 size: 13 residues.

The rearrangement uses TRBV19 and TRBJ2-2, with D unclear. Germline V gene data show CDR1 as LNHDA and CDR2 as SQIVND (reference sequence). Between the trimmed V and J ends, which lost 10 bases and 0 bases, there was a span of 9 bases. This CDR3 has 13 residues. CDR3 sequence: CATGPTNTGELFF. Here the CDR3 DNA reads TGTGCCACCGGACCTACGAACACCGGGGAGCTGTTTTTT.

The chain uses TRBV30 and TRBJ2-1, with 11 bases identical to TRBD2. The CDR3 covers 13 residues. CDR1 is GTSNPN and CDR2 is SVGIG in the germline V gene (reference sequence). The J segment lost 7 bases and the V segment lost 7 bases, leaving 6 bases of the junction unmatched. The CDR3 loop is CASNSGGANEQFF. CDR3 sequence (DNA): TGTGCCTCAAATAGCGGGGGGGCAAATGAGCAGTTCTTC.

This chain links TRBV6-1 with TRBJ1-6, with D perhaps TRBD1 (5 bases). CDR1 and CDR2 (germline): MNHNS, SASEGT. With 0 bases removed from V and 6 bases from J, the gap between germline ends came to 18 bases. The CDR3 spans 18 residues. CDR3 coding DNA: TGTGCCAGCAGTGAAGCTATGGCAGGGATAGTAGGTAATTCACCCCTCCACTTT. Protein product: CASSEAMAGIVGNSPLHF.

This rearrangement joins TRBV6-5 to TRBJ2-7, with D possibly matching TRBD1 (5 bases). V was pared by 7 bases and J by 6 bases, with 22 bases between. This CDR3 spans 15 amino acids. Germline lookup yields CDR1 MNHEY and CDR2 SVGAGI. CDR3 residues: CASTRDRSVSSEQYF. DNA of the CDR3: TGTGCCAGCACCAGAGACAGATCCGTTTCGAGCGAGCAGTACTTC.

The chain has TRBV11-2 and TRBJ1-6; 10 bases fit TRBD1. The CDR3 is 16 amino acids. The trim removed 2 bases at V and 9 bases at J, leaving 7 bases unmatched. CDR1 and CDR2 from the germline V gene are SGHAT and FQNNGV. CDR3 in DNA: TGTGCCAGCAGCTTAAGGGACAGGGGAGGCATTTCACCCCTCCACTTT. Its translation: CASSLRDRGGISPLHF. Filled out from reference TRBV11-2 and TRBJ1-6, the complete variable domain reads EAGVAQSPRYKIIEKRQSVAFWCNPISGHATLYWYQQILGQGPKLLIQFQNNGVVDDSQLPKDRFSAERLKGVDSTLKIQPAKLEDSAVYLCASSLRDRGGISPLHFGNGTRLTVT.

This clone was seen more than once but under ten times. The chain employs TRBV29-1 and TRBJ1-1; no firm D call. Trimming shortened V by 5 bases and J by 2 bases, and 9 bases separated the two germline ends. The CDR3 length is 12 residues. Germline V gene sequence: CDR1 SQVTM, CDR2 ANQGSEA. CDR3 sequence reads: CSVRPQNTEAFF. The CDR3 DNA reads as TGCAGCGTTCGACCCCAAAACACTGAAGCTTTCTTT.

The chain joins TRBV19 to TRBJ1-5, with TRBD1 as a possible D gene (6 bases). Per the germline V gene, CDR1 is LNHDA and CDR2 is SQIVND (reference sequence). The CDR3 covers 20 residues. V lost 5 bases, J lost 1 base, and 27 bases lay in between. CDR3 sequence: CASSLRRGTDLTASNQPQHF. The CDR3 DNA sequence: TGTGCCAGTAGTCTACGGAGGGGGACCGACCTCACAGCGAGCAATCAGCCCCAGCATTTT.

The rearrangement links TRBV11-3 to TRBJ2-2, with D unclear. Germline V lookup: CDR1 SGHNT, CDR2 YENEEA. With 5 bases removed from V and 5 bases from J, the gap between germline ends came to 12 bases. The CDR3 covers 14 residues. The CDR3 DNA reads as TGTGCCAGCAGCCCAGACCTGTGGACCGGGGAGCTGTTTTTT. It yields the protein CASSPDLWTGELFF.

The chain combines TRBV29-1 with TRBJ1-2; D call uncertain. V was shortened by 4 bases and J by 6 bases, with 15 bases between the two germline ends. Germline V gene lookup returns CDR1 SQVTM and CDR2 ANQGSEA. This CDR3 has 13 amino acids. CDR3 sequence: CSVGAIQHDGYTF. The DNA for the CDR3 is TGCAGCGTTGGGGCTATTCAGCACGATGGCTACACCTTC.

The J gene is TRBJ1-5, the V gene TRBV2, with D perhaps TRBD1 (5 bases). Between the trimmed V and J ends, which lost 5 bases and 5 bases, there was a span of 10 bases. The germline CDR1 and CDR2 sequences are SNHLY and FYNNEI. The CDR3 length is 13 residues. CDR3 bases: TGTGCCAGCAGTAGGGGAAGCGATCAGCCCCAGCATTTT. This codes for CASSRGSDQPQHF.

J is TRBJ2-1 and V is TRBV7-9; TRBD1 might be the D (6 bases). V was pared by 1 base and J by 0 bases, with 7 bases between. The CDR3 has 15 amino acids. Germline values: CDR1 SEHNR, CDR2 FQNEAQ (reference sequence). This chain's CDR3 is CASSLGTASYNEQFF. DNA of the CDR3: TGTGCCAGCAGCTTAGGGACAGCCTCCTACAATGAGCAGTTCTTC.

The chain uses TRBV6-5 and TRBJ2-1, with 14 bases identical to TRBD2. V shed 6 bases, J shed 7 bases, and the junction held 5 bases outside the gene matches. This CDR3 has 15 amino acids. Germline CDR1 reads MNHEY; CDR2 reads SVGAGI. DNA for the CDR3: TGTGCCAGCAGCCGACTAGCGGGGGGGCGGAATGAGCAGTTCTTC. This translates into CASSRLAGGRNEQFF.

The J gene is TRBJ2-1, the V gene TRBV13, with 15 bases aligning to TRBD2. V trimming: 5 bases; J trimming: 7 bases; junction bases outside the gene matches: 6. This CDR3 spans 16 amino acids. Germline V lookup: CDR1 PRHDT, CDR2 FYEKMQ (reference sequence). CDR3 nucleotide sequence: TGTGCCAGCAGCCTGGGACTAGCGGGGGGTTCAAATGAGCAGTTCTTC. This translates into CASSLGLAGGSNEQFF.

V is TRBV19 and J is TRBJ1-5; D unclear. The CDR3 consists of 13 residues. Per germline, CDR1 LNHDA and CDR2 SQIVND (reference sequence). The ends were cut back, 0 bases at V and 8 bases at J, with 8 bases in the middle. CDR3 in amino acids: CASSIDLYEPQHF. For the CDR3, the DNA is TGTGCCAGTAGTATAGATCTTTATGAGCCCCAGCATTTT.

The chain is built from TRBV7-9 and TRBJ2-7; D is unclear. The CDR3 runs to 15 residues. CDR1 and CDR2 (germline): SEHNR, FQNEAQ (reference sequence). The germline V and J ends were trimmed by 1 base and 7 bases, with 17 bases remaining between them. CDR3 residues: CASSLEGPARGEQYF. CDR3 DNA: TGTGCCAGCAGCTTAGAAGGGCCAGCTCGTGGAGAGCAGTACTTC.

This chain connects TRBV10-3 to TRBJ2-5; no clear D gene. Germline CDR1 reads ENHRY; CDR2 reads SYGVKD. The germline V and J ends were trimmed by 3 bases and 5 bases, with 7 bases remaining between them. This CDR3 is 12 amino acids long. CDR3 DNA sequence: TGTGCCATCAGTGAAATGGCGGAGACCCAGTACTTC. It encodes CAISEMAETQYF.